Listed here are 15 T cell receptor beta chains from one sample, sequenced in a study of T cells in Graves' hyperthyroidism and ophthalmopathy. Amplification yielded TCR beta CDR3 regions, with RNA transcripts as the source. RT-PCR in the first round (using the HTBI primer set) targeted the TCR CDR3. TCRdb reanalysed the multiplex PCR reads using MiXCR and keeps one entry per CDR3 protein. The table includes fewer than 600,000 distinct CDR3 sequences, roughly an eighth detected once. The material sequenced was blood. The receptors stem from a woman younger than 30 with Graves' hyperthyroidism.

In its sample, this clonotype was seen many times. J is TRBJ1-6 and V is TRBV15, with unresolved D. V shed 0 bases and J shed 9 bases, with 6 bases lying between them. This CDR3 region has 13 residues. Germline V lookup: CDR1 LNHNV, CDR2 YYDKDF (reference sequence). The CDR3 loop is CATSRDRASPLHF. CDR3 nucleotide sequence: TGTGCCACCAGCAGAGATCGAGCTTCACCCCTCCACTTT.

In this sample, this clonotype turned up many times. This chain links TRBV6-1 with TRBJ2-7; a weak D match, TRBD1 (6 bases). This CDR3 is built from 14 residues. Between the trimmed V and J ends, which lost 5 bases and 2 bases, there was a span of 13 bases. CDR1 is MNHNS and CDR2 is SASEGT in the germline V gene. DNA of the CDR3: TGTGCCAGCAGTACAGGGCTTCATCCCTACGAGCAGTACTTC. This gives the protein CASSTGLHPYEQYF.

The sample holds many counts of this clonotype. V usage is TRBV28 and J usage is TRBJ2-1, with TRBD1 matching 7 bases. The CDR3 is 13 residues long. Germline V gene lookup returns CDR1 MDHEN and CDR2 SYDVKM. V lost 7 bases to trimming and J lost 5 bases; unmatched junction nucleotides: 5. This chain's CDR3 is CASKGAVNNEQFF. As DNA, the CDR3 is TGTGCCAGCAAGGGGGCGGTAAACAATGAGCAGTTCTTC. The variable domain in full, completed from reference TRBV28 and TRBJ2-1, reads DVKVTQSSRYLVKRTGEKVFLECVQDMDHENMFWYRQDPGLGLRLIYFSYDVKMKEKGDIPEGYSVSREKKERFSLILESASTNQTSMYLCASKGAVNNEQFFGPGTRLTVL.

This clonotype appeared many times. The chain carries TRBV4-1 and TRBJ2-7, with TRBD1 matching over 11 bases. The germline V gene has CDR1 MGHRA and CDR2 YSYEKL. J was trimmed by 2 bases and V by 5 bases; bases with no gene match: 8. The CDR3 runs 16 residues. The CDR3 region has the DNA TGCGCCAGCAGCTACACCTGGACAGGGGGCGCCTACGAGCAGTACGTC. This gives the protein CASSYTWTGGAYEQYV.

There are a few counts of this clonotype. The chain uses TRBV3-1 and TRBJ2-7; D might be TRBD2 (6 bases). CDR1 is LGHDT, CDR2 YNNKEL, per germline (reference sequence). V lost 1 base to trimming and J lost 3 bases, with 13 bases between them. The CDR3 has 15 residues. The CDR3 nucleotides read TGTGCCAGCAGCCAAGGGATTAGCGGAAACTACGAGCAGTACTTC. Translating it yields CASSQGISGNYEQYF.

The rearrangement uses TRBV6-5 and TRBJ1-2, with unresolved D. The ends were cut back, 2 bases at V and 1 base at J, with 20 bases in the middle. This CDR3 comprises 18 residues. Per germline, CDR1 MNHEY and CDR2 SVGAGI. CDR3 sequence: CASSYAPGSQGGNYGYTF. CDR3 DNA sequence: TGTGCCAGCAGTTACGCACCGGGGTCTCAAGGCGGTAACTATGGCTACACCTTC.

This clonotype was detected ten times or more. The V gene is TRBV3-1, the J gene TRBJ1-5; 8 bases agree with TRBD1. V gave up 1 base and J gave up 7 bases; unmatched junction bases: 6. CDR1 and CDR2 from the germline V gene are LGHDT and YNNKEL (reference sequence). The CDR3 has 15 amino acids. CDR3 amino acids: CASSQGTGGAQPQHF. The CDR3 DNA follows: TGTGCCAGCAGCCAAGGCACAGGGGGTGCACAGCCCCAGCATTTT.

This clonotype came up a few times. V and J are TRBV27 and TRBJ2-6; D not certain. Between the trimmed V and J ends, which lost 5 bases and 0 bases, there was a span of 5 bases. This CDR3 has 14 amino acids. CDR1 is MNHEY, CDR2 SMNVEV, per germline (reference sequence). CDR3 residues: CASSVFSGANVLTF. In nucleotides, the CDR3 is TGTGCCAGCAGTGTTTTCTCTGGGGCCAACGTCCTGACTTTC.

There are many counts of this clonotype. J is TRBJ1-1 and V is TRBV6-2 or TRBV6-3, with D possibly TRBD1 on 6 matching bases. There are 17 residues in the CDR3. V lost 6 bases and J 1 base, leaving 21 bases between the germline ends. Germline CDR1 MNHEY, CDR2 SVGEGT. Written as DNA, the CDR3 is TGTGCCAGCAGGACCCCACGCCAGGGACACCAGAACACTGAAGCTTTCTTT. Its protein is CASRTPRQGHQNTEAFF.

This clonotype was seen repeatedly, ten times or more. V usage is TRBV2 and J usage is TRBJ1-5; D is perhaps TRBD1 (5 bases). CDR3 size: 16 residues. Per germline, CDR1 SNHLY and CDR2 FYNNEI. V was cut by 6 bases and J by 7 bases, with 22 bases left in between. The CDR3 here is CASSASRGRGTQPQHF. CDR3 coding DNA: TGTGCCAGCAGCGCCTCTCGGGGACGGGGGACGCAGCCCCAGCATTTT. The variable domain in full, completed from reference TRBV2 and TRBJ1-5, reads EPEVTQTPSHQVTQMGQEVILRCVPISNHLYFYWYRQILGQKVEFLVSFYNNEISEKSEIFDDQFSVERPDGSNFTLKIRSTKLEDSAMYFCASSASRGRGTQPQHFGDGTRLSIL.

On this clonotype: This clone may be a read error of a much larger clone one base away. The chain recombines TRBV24-1 with TRBJ2-5; a weak D match, TRBD2 (5 bases). Germline loops: CDR1 KGHDR, CDR2 SFDVKD. The CDR3 contains 15 residues. Trimming shortened V by 4 bases and J by 2 bases, and 13 bases separated the two germline ends. CDR3: CATSEPSLEQETQYF. For the CDR3, the DNA is TGTGCCACCAGTGAACCTAGCCTAGAACAAGAGACCCAGTACTTC.

The rearrangement joins TRBV6-1 to TRBJ2-7; 12 positions agree with TRBD1. Trimming removed 6 bases from V and 2 bases from J; junction bases left unmatched: 2. This CDR3 comprises 14 residues. Germline V gene lookup returns CDR1 MNHNS and CDR2 SASEGT. Here the CDR3 reads CASRGQGAPYEQYF. The CDR3 nucleotides are TGTGCCAGCAGGGGACAGGGGGCACCCTACGAGCAGTACTTC.

This clonotype was picked up many times. CDR3 in amino acids: CSARDLLSGRNTGELFF. Written as DNA, the CDR3 is TGCAGTGCTAGAGATCTCTTGAGCGGGAGAAACACCGGGGAGCTGTTTTTT. V usage is TRBV20-1 and J usage is TRBJ2-2; 8 positions agree with TRBD2. The CDR3 is 17 amino acids. Germline CDR1 is DFQATT and CDR2 is SNEGSKA (reference sequence). V was clipped by 0 bases and J by 2 bases; unmatched bases: 8.

The sample holds many counts of this clonotype. This chain uses TRBV24-1 with TRBJ2-5; tentative D call: TRBD2 (6 bases). CDR1 is KGHDR, CDR2 SFDVKD, per germline. V lost 5 bases and J lost 1, with 13 bases in between. There are 15 residues in the CDR3. Here the CDR3 DNA reads TGTGCCACCAGTGTCCCTGGACTACCCCAAGAGACCCAGTACTTC. It is translated as CATSVPGLPQETQYF.

In this sample, this clonotype turned up a few times. The rearrangement joins TRBV15 to TRBJ1-1; a weak D match, TRBD1 (5 bases). The CDR3 extends over 13 amino acids. Germline CDR1 LNHNV, CDR2 YYDKDF (reference sequence). Between the trimmed V and J ends, which lost 9 bases and 2 bases, there was a span of 13 bases. The CDR3: CATVGQDNTEAFF. The CDR3 DNA follows: TGTGCCACTGTGGGGCAGGACAACACTGAAGCTTTCTTT.